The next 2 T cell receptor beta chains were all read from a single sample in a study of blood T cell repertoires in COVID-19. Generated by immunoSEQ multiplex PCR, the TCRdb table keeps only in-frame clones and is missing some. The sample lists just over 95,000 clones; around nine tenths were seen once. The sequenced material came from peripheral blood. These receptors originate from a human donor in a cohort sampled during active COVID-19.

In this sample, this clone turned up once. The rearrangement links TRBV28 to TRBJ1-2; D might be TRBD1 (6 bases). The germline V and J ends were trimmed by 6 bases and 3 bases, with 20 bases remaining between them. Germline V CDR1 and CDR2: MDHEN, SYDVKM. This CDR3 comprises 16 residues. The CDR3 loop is CASSPGPAGEHYGYTF. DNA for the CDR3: TGTGCCAGCAGCCCCGGCCCGGCAGGGGAGCACTATGGCTACACCTTC.

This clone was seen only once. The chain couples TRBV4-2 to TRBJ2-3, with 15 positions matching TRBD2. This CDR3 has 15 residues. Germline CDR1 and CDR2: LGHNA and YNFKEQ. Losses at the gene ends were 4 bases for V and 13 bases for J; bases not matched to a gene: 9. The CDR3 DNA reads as TGTGCCAGCAGCCGAGGGACTAGCGGGGGGTCAAGGGAGTATTTT. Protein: CASSRGTSGGSREYF.